A single T cell receptor (beta chain) is shown here with its context. TCRdb keeps only in-frame clones here, not all; method: immunoSEQ multiplex PCR. The sample carries roughly 3,500 clones, 65% to 85% recorded once. The CDR3 totals 16 residues. CDR1 is SGHTA and CDR2 is FQGTGA in the germline V gene. Trimming left V 1 base short and J 3 bases short, with 16 bases between. This sample is drawn from a study of immune evolution from preneoplasia to lung adenocarcinoma. The rearrangement uses TRBV7-3 and TRBJ2-7; possible D gene TRBD2, 6 bases. This clonotype originated in a person aged 70 to 80 with lung adenocarcinoma. Sequencing was done on a sample of FFPE lung adenocarcinoma in situ tissue. CDR3 DNA: TGTGCCAGCAGCTTAAGGCCCCCGGGAGATGTCTACGAGCAGTACTTC. It is translated as CASSLRPPGDVYEQYF.